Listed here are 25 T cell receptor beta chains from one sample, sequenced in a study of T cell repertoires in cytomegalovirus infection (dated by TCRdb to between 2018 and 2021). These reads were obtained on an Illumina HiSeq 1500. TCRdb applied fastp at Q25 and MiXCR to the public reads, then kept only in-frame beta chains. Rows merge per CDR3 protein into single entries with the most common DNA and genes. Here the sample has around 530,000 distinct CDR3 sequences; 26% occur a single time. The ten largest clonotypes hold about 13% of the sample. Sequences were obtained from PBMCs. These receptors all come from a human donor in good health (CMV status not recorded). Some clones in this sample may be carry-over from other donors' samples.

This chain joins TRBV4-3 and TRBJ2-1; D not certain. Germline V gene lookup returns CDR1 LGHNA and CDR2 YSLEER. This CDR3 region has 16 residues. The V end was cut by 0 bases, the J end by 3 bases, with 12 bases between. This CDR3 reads CASSQDLQLGYNEQFF. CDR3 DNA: TGCGCCAGCAGCCAAGATCTCCAGTTAGGCTACAATGAGCAGTTCTTC.

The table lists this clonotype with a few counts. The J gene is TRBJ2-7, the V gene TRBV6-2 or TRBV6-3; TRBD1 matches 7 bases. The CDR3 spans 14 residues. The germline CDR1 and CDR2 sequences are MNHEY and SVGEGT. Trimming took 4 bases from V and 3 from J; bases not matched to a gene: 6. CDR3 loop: CASSSSGGNYEQYF. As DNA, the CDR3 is TGTGCCAGCAGTTCGTCAGGGGGAAACTACGAGCAGTACTTC.

DNA of the CDR3: TGCAGTGCCTCTAATATTGGTGAGCAGTTCTTC. It codes for CSASNIGEQFF. The genes are TRBV20-1 and TRBJ2-1; no clear D. The V gene lost 6 bases and the J gene lost 9 bases, with 12 bases spanning the gap. The germline CDR1 and CDR2 sequences are DFQATT and SNEGSKA (reference sequence). The CDR3 has 11 amino acids.

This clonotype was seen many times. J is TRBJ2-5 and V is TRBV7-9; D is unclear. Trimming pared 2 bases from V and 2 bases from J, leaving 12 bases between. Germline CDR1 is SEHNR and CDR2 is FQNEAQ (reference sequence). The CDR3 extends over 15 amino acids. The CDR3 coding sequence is TGTGCCAGCAGCTTAAGGCAGACGAAACAAGAGACCCAGTACTTC. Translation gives CASSLRQTKQETQYF.

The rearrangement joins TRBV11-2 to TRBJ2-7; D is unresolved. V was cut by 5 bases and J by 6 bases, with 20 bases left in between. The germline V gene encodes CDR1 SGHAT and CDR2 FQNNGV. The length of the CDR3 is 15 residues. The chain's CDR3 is CASSPGRRGPAEQYV. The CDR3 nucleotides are TGTGCCAGCAGCCCAGGAAGGCGCGGCCCCGCCGAGCAGTACGTC.

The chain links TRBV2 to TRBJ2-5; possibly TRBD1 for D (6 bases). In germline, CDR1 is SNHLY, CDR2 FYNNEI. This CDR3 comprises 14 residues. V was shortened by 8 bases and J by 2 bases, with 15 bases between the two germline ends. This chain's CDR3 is CASQQRTDQETQYF. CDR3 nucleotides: TGTGCCAGCCAACAGCGGACAGATCAAGAGACCCAGTACTTC.

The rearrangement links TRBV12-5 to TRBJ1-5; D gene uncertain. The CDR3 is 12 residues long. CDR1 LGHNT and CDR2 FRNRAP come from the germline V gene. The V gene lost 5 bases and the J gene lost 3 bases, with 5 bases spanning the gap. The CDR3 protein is CASGTANQPQHF. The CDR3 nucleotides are TGTGCTAGTGGTACTGCCAATCAGCCCCAGCATTTT.

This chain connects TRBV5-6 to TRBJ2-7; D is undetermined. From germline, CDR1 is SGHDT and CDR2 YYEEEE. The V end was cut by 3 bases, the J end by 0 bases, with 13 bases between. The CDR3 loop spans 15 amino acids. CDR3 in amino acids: CASSSSIGSSYEQYF. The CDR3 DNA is TGTGCCAGCAGCTCCTCTATCGGTAGCTCCTACGAGCAGTACTTC.

DNA of the CDR3: TGTGCCTGGAGGGCCCCGGACGTCCTCTATGGCTACACCTTC. Residues: CAWRAPDVLYGYTF. The V call is TRBV30, the J call TRBJ1-2; D is undetermined. The germline gives CDR1 GTSNPN, CDR2 SVGIG (reference sequence). The V end was cut by 3 bases, the J end by 4 bases, with 15 bases between. The CDR3 extends over 14 amino acids. Using reference TRBV30 and TRBJ1-2 for the parts outside the CDR3, the full variable domain is SQTIHQWPATLVQPVGSPLSLECTVEGTSNPNLYWYRQAAGRGLQLLFYSVGIGQISSEVPQNLSASRPQDRQFILSSKKLLLSDSGFYLCAWRAPDVLYGYTFGSGTRLTVV.

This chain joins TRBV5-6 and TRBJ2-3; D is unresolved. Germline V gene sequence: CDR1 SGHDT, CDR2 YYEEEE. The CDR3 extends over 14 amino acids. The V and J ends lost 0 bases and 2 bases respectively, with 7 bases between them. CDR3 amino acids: CASSLGVTTDTQYF. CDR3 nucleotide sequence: TGTGCCAGCAGCTTGGGGGTTACCACAGATACGCAGTATTTT.

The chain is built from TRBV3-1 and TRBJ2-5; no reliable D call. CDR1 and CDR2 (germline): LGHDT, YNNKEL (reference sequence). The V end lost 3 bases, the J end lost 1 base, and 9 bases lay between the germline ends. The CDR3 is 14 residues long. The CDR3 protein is CASSHGPVQETQYF. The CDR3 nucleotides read TGTGCCAGCAGCCATGGACCGGTCCAAGAGACCCAGTACTTC.

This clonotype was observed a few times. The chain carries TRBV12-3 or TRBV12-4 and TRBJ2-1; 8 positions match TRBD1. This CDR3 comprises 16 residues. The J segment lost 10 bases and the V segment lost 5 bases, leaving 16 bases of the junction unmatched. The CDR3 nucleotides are TGTGCCAGCAGTCCCACGACAGGGGATGGTTCGAAGGAGCAGTTCTTC. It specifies CASSPTTGDGSKEQFF.

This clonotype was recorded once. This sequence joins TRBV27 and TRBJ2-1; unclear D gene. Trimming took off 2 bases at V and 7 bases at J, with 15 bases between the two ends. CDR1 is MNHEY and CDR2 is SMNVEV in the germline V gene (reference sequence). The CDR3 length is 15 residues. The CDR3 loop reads CASSLRPPPQNEQFF. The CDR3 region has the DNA TGTGCCAGCAGTTTACGGCCCCCGCCCCAAAATGAGCAGTTCTTC.

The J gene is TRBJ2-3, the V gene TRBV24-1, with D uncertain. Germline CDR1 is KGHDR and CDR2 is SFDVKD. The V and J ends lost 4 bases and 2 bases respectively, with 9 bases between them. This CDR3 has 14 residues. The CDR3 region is CATSDRQNTDTQYF. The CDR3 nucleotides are TGTGCCACCAGTGACCGACAAAACACAGATACGCAGTATTTT.

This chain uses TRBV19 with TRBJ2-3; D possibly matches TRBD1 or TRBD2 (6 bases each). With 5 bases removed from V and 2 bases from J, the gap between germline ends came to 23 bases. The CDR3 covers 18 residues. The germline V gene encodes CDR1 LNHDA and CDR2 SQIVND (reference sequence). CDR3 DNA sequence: TGTGCCAGTAGTTTTCGCCCCGGAGGGGCGGGACACACAGATACGCAGTATTTT. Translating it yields CASSFRPGGAGHTDTQYF.

CDR3 sequence: CASSSLTGTSGSQDEQFF. CDR3 DNA: TGTGCCAGCAGTTCACTAACCGGGACTAGCGGGAGTCAGGATGAGCAGTTCTTC. V is TRBV6-5 and J is TRBJ2-1; 14 bases map to TRBD2. V lost 4 bases and J lost 8; bases outside the gene matches: 13. This CDR3 comprises 18 residues. Germline CDR1 and CDR2: MNHEY and SVGAGI.

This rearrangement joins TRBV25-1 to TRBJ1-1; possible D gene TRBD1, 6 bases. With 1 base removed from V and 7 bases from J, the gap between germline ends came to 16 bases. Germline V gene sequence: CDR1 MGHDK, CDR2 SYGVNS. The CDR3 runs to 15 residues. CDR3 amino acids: CASSELMGRGDEAFF. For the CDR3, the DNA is TGTGCCAGCAGTGAATTAATGGGCAGGGGCGATGAAGCTTTCTTT. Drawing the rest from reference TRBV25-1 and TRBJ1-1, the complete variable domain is EADIYQTPRYLVIGTGKKITLECSQTMGHDKMYWYQQDPGMELHLIHYSYGVNSTEKGDLSSESTVSRIRTEHFPLTLESARPSHTSQYLCASSELMGRGDEAFFGQGTRLTVV.

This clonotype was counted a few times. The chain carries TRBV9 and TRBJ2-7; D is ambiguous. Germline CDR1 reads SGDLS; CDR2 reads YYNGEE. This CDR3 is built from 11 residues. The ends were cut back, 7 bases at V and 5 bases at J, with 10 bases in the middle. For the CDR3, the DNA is TGTGCCAGCGGAGCCCGGAACGAGCAGTACTTC. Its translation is CASGARNEQYF. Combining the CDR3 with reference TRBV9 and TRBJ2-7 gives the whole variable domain DSGVTQTPKHLITATGQRVTLRCSPRSGDLSVYWYQQSLDQGLQFLIQYYNGEERAKGNILERFSAQQFPDLHSELNLSSLELGDSALYFCASGARNEQYFGPGTRLTVT.

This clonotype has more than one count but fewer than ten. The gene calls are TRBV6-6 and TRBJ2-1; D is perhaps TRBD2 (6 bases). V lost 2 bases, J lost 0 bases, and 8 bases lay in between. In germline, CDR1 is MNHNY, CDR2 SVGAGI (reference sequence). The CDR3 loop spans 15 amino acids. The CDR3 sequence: CASSYAGFSYNEQFF. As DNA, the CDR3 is TGTGCCAGCAGTTACGCGGGATTCTCCTACAATGAGCAGTTCTTC.

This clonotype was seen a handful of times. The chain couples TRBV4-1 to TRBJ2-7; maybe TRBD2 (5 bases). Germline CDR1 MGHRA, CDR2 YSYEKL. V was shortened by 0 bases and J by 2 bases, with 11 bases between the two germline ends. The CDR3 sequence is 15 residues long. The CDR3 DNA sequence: TGCGCCAGCAGCCAAGAAGGCAAAGCGGCCTACGAGCAGTACGTC. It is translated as CASSQEGKAAYEQYV.

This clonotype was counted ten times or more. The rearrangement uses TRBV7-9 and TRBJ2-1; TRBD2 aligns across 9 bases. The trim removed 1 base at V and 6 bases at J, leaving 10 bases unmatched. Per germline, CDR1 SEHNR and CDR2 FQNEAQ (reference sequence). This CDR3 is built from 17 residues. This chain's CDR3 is CASSLESGLAGTNEQFF. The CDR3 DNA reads TGTGCCAGCAGCTTAGAGTCTGGCCTAGCGGGGACCAATGAGCAGTTCTTC.

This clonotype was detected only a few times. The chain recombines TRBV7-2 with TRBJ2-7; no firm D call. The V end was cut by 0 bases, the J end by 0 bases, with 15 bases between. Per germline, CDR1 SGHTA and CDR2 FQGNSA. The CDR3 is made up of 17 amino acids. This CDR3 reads CASSLAAGHRSSYEQYF. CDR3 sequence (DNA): TGTGCCAGCAGCTTAGCGGCCGGTCATAGAAGCTCCTACGAGCAGTACTTC.

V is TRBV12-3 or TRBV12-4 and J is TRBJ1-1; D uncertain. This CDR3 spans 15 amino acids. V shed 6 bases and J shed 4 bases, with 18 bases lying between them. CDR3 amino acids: CASREGNLRPTEAFF. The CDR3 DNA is TGTGCCAGCAGGGAGGGAAATCTCCGACCCACTGAAGCTTTCTTT.

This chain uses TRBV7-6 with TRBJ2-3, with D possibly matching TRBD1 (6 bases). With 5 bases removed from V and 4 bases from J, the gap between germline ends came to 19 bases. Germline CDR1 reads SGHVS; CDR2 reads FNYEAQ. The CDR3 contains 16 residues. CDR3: CASSLQGSVIADTQYF. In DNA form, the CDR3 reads TGTGCCAGCAGCCTACAGGGAAGTGTTATTGCAGATACGCAGTATTTT.

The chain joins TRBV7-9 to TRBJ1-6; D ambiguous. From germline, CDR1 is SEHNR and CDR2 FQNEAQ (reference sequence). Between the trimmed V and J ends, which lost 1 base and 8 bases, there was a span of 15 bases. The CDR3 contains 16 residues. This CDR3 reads CASSLVGGFDHSPLHF. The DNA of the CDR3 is TGTGCCAGCAGCTTAGTGGGTGGATTCGACCATTCACCCCTCCACTTT.